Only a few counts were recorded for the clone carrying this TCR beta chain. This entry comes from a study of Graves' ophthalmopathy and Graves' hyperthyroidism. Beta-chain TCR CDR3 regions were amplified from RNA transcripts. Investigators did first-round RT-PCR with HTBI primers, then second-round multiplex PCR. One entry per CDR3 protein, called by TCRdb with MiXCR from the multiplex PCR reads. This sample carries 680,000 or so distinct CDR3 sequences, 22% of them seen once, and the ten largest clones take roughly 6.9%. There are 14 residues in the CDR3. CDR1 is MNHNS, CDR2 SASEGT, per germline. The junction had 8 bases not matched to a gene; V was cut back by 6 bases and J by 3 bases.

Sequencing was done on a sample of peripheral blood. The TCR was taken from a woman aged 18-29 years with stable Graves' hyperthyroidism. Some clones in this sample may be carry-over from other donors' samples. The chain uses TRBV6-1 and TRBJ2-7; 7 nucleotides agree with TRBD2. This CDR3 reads CASSADRGDYEQYF. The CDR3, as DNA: TGTGCCAGCAGCGCCGATCGGGGGGACTACGAGCAGTACTTC.